The clone carrying this TCR beta chain was seen just once. Profiled with immunoSEQ multiplex PCR; TCRdb holds only in-frame clones, not every one. The sample includes approximately 52,000 clones, around 85% of them seen just once. These data originate in a study of OX40 agonist ivuxolimab in advanced cancers. The sequencing used CD4+ or CD8+ T cells sorted from blood, collected in a trial of the OX40 agonist ivuxolimab. The TCR was taken from an adult with an advanced solid tumor such as melanoma, head and neck, liver or kidney cancer.

CDR3 nucleotide sequence: TGTGCCACCAGCAGAGATTGGAGGGGTTGGGGCTACACCTTC. This sequence encodes CATSRDWRGWGYTF. The rearrangement joins TRBV15 to TRBJ1-2; tentatively, D is TRBD1 (5 bases). Germline assignment: CDR1 LNHNV and CDR2 YYDKDF (reference sequence). This CDR3 comprises 14 residues. Between the trimmed V and J ends, which lost 0 bases and 8 bases, there was a span of 13 bases.